This T cell receptor (beta chain) appears in the sequencing data of a study of CD8 T cells in ankylosing spondylitis. Regarding the study as a whole: In reactive arthritis synovial fluid and blood, some motif variants had been reported before. Researchers report that disease-linked clones proved CD8+ and relatively rare in peripheral blood.

Molecular-barcoded quantitative 5'-RACE produced these TCR beta libraries. Via MiXCR, TCRdb re-called the 5' RACE reads, giving one row per CDR3 protein. The sample has about 150,000 distinct CDR3 sequences, about 42% seen once; the top ten hold roughly 15%. Notes on this clonotype: The antigen is undetermined.

V was cut by 0 bases and J by 2 bases, with 11 bases left in between. Germline V CDR1 and CDR2: LNHNV, YYDKDF (reference sequence). This CDR3 is built from 16 residues. The chain recombines TRBV15 with TRBJ1-3, with unresolved D. This clonotype was sampled from a male donor with ankylosing spondylitis. Sequencing used synovial fluid, either unsorted or a sorted T cell fraction (not recorded which). Here the CDR3 DNA reads TGTGCCACCAGCAGAGATCTTGGGTATACTGGAAACACCATATATTTT. Amino acids: CATSRDLGYTGNTIYF.